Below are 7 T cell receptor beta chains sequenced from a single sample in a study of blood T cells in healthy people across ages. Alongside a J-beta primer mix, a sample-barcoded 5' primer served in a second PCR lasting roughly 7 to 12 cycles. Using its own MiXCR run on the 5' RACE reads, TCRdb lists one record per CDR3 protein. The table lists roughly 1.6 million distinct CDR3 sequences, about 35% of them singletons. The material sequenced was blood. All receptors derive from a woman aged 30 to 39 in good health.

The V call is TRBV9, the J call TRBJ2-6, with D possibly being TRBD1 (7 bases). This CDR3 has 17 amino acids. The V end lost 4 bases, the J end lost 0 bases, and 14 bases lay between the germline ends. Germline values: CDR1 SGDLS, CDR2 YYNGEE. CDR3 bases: TGTGCCAGCAGCCCCAGGGGGGAAGTCTCTGGGGCCAACGTCCTGACTTTC. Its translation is CASSPRGEVSGANVLTF.

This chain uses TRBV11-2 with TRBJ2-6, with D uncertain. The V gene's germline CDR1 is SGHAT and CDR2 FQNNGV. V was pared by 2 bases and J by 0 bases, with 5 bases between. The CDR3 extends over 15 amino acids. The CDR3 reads CASSLRHSGANVLTF. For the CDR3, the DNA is TGTGCCAGCAGCTTAAGGCACTCTGGGGCCAACGTCCTGACTTTC.

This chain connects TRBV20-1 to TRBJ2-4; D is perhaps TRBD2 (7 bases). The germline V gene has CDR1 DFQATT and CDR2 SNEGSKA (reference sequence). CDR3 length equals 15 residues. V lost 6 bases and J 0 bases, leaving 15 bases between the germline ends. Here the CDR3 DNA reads TGCAGTGCCCGATCGGGGGGCCTAGCCAAAAACATTCAGTACTTC. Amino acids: CSARSGGLAKNIQYF.

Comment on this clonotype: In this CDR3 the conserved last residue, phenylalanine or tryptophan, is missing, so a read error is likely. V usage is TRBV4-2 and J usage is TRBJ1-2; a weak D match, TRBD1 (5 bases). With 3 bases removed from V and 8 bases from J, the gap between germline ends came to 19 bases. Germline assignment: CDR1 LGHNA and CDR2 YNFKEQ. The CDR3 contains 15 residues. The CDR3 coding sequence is TGTGCCAGCAGCCAGAACCCCCAGGACACGATCGGCTACACCTAC. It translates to CASSQNPQDTIGYTY.

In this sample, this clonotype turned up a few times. The DNA of the CDR3 is TGTGCCAGCAGTTCCGAAAGCTACTCAAGCACAGATACGCAGTATTTT. Translation: CASSSESYSSTDTQYF. The chain recombines TRBV27 with TRBJ2-3; D call uncertain. The CDR3 sequence is 16 residues long. Trimming stripped 4 bases from V and 0 bases from J, with 14 bases between. CDR1 is MNHEY and CDR2 is SMNVEV in the germline V gene (reference sequence).

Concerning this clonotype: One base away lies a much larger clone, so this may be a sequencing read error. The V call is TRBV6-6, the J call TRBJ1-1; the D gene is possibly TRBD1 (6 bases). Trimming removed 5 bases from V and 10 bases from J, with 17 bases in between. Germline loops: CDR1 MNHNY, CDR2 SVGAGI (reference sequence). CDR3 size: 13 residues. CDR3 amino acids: CASSAGGGLVAFF. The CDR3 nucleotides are TGTGCCAGCAGTGCCGGGGGGGGCTTAGTAGCTTTCTTT.

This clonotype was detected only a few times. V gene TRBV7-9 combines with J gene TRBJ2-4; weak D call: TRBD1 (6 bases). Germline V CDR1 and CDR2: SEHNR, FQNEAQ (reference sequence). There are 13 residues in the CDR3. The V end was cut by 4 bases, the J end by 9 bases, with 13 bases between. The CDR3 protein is CASSSALGGIQYF. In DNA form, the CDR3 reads TGTGCCAGCAGCTCGGCCCTAGGGGGCATTCAGTACTTC.